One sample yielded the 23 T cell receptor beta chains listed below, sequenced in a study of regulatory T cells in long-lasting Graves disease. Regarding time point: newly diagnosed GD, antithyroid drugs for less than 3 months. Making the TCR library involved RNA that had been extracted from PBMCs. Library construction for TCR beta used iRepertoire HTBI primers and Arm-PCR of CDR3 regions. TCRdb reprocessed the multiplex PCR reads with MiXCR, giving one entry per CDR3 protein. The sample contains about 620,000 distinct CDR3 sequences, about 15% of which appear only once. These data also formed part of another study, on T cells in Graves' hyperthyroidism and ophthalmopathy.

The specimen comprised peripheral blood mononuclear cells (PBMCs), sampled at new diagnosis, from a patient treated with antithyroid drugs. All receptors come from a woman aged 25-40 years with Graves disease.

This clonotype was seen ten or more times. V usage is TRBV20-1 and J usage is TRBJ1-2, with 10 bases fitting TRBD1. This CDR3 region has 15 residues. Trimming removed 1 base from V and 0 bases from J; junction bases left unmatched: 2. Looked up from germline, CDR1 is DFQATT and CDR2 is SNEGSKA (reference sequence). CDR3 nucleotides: TGCAGTGCTAGAGCCGGGACAGGGGCTAACTATGGCTACACCTTC. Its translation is CSARAGTGANYGYTF.

CDR3 loop: CASSQSAEPYSGNTIYF. The CDR3 DNA is TGCGCCAGCAGCCAATCTGCAGAACCATACTCTGGAAACACCATATATTTT. The chain is built from TRBV4-1 and TRBJ1-3; D gene ambiguous. V lost 2 bases, J lost 0 bases, and 14 bases lay in between. CDR3 length: 17 amino acids. Germline CDR1 and CDR2: MGHRA and YSYEKL.

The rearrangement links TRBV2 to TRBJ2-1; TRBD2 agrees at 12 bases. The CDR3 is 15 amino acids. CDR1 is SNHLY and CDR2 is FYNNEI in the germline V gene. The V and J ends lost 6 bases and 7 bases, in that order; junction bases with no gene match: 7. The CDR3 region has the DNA TGTGCCAGCAGGCCGACTAGCGGGAGTGGTAATGAGCAGTTCTTC. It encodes CASRPTSGSGNEQFF.

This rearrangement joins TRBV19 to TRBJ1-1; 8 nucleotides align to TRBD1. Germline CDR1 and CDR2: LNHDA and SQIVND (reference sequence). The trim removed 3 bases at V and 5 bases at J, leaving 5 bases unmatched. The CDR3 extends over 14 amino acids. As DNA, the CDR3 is TGTGCCAGTAGTATGCAGGGGGCCTGGACTGAAGCTTTCTTT. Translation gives CASSMQGAWTEAFF.

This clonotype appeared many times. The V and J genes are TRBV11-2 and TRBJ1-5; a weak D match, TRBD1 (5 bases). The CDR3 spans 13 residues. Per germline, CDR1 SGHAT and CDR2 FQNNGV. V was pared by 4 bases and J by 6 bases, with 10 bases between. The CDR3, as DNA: TGTGCCAGCAGCTCGGGAGGGACTCAGCCCCAGCATTTT. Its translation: CASSSGGTQPQHF.

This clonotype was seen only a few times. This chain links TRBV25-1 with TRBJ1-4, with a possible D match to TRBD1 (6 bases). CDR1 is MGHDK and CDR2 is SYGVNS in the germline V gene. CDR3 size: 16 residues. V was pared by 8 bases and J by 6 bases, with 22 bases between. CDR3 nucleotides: TGTGCCAGCTTCAGGGTACAGGGATTAGGTTATGAAAAACTGTTTTTT. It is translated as CASFRVQGLGYEKLFF.

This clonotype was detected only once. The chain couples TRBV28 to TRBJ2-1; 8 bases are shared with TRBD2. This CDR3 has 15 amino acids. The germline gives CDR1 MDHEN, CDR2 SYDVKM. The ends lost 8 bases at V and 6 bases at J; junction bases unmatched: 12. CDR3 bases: TGTGCCAGCCGAATAGGGGGGACTAGTCGCAATGAGCAGTTCTTC. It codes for CASRIGGTSRNEQFF.

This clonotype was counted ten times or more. The CDR3 reads CASSPRGQSNTEAFF. The CDR3 region has the DNA TGTGCCAGCAGTCCCCGGGGACAGTCGAACACTGAAGCTTTCTTT. The chain links TRBV12-3 or TRBV12-4 to TRBJ1-1; the match to TRBD1 covers 7 bases. There are 15 residues in the CDR3. J was trimmed by 1 base and V by 5 bases; bases with no gene match: 7.

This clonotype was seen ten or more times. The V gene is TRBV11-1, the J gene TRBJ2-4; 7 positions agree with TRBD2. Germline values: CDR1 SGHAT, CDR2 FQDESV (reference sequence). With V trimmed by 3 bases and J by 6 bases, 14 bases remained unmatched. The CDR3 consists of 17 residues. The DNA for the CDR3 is TGTGCCAGCAGCTTCCCGGGCGGGAGAGGTCGGGGAAACATTCAGTACTTC. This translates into CASSFPGGRGRGNIQYF. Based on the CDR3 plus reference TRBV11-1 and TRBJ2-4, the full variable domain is EAEVAQSPRYKITEKSQAVAFWCDPISGHATLYWYRQILGQGPELLVQFQDESVVDDSQLPKDRFSAERLKGVDSTLKIQPAELGDSAMYLCASSFPGGRGRGNIQYFGAGTRLSVL.

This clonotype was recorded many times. The CDR3 DNA sequence: TGTGCCAGCGCACCTGGGACCGGGGAGCTGTTTTTT. Translation gives CASAPGTGELFF. The rearrangement links TRBV2 to TRBJ2-2, with no clear D. V lost 8 bases to trimming and J lost 5 bases, with 9 bases between them. The CDR3 contains 12 residues. The germline V gene has CDR1 SNHLY and CDR2 FYNNEI.

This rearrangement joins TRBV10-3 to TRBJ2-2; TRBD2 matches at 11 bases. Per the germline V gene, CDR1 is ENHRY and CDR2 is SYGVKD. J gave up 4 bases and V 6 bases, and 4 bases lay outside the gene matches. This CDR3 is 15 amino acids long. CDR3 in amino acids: CAIRTGTSGTGELFF. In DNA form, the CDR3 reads TGTGCCATCAGGACCGGGACTAGCGGCACCGGGGAGCTGTTTTTT.

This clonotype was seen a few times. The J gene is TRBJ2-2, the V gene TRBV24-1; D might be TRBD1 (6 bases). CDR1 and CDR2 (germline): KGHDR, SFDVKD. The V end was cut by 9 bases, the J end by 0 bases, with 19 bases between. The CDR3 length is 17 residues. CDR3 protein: CATGQSTATTNTGELFF. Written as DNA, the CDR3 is TGTGCCACCGGACAGAGTACAGCCACTACGAACACCGGGGAGCTGTTTTTT.

CDR3 DNA sequence: TGTGCCTGGAGGAGGGGGCCTGGTGGAACTTTCTTT. It encodes CAWRRGPGGTFF. V is TRBV30 and J is TRBJ1-1; TRBD1 matches at 7 bases. The CDR3 is made up of 12 amino acids. J gave up 12 bases and V 3 bases, and 10 bases lay outside the gene matches. Germline-derived CDR1 and CDR2 are GTSNPN and SVGIG (reference sequence).

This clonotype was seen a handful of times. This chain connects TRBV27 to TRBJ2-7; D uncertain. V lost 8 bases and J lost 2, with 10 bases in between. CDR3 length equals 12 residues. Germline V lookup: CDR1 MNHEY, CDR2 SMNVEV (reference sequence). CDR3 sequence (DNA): TGTGCCAGCGCAGACACAGCCTACGAGCAGTACTTC. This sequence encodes CASADTAYEQYF.

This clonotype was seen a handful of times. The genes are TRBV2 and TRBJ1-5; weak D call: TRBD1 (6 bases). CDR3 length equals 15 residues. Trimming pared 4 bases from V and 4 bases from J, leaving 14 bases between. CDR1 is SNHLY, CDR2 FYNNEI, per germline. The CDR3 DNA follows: TGTGCCAGCAGTGCTGGGACACTTAGGAATCAGCCCCAGCATTTT. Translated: CASSAGTLRNQPQHF.

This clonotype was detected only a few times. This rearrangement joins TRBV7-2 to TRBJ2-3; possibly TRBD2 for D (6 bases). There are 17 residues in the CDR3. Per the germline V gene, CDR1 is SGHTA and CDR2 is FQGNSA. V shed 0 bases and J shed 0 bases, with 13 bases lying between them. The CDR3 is CASSLAAFLASTDTQYF. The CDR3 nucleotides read TGTGCCAGCAGCTTAGCGGCCTTCCTAGCGAGCACAGATACGCAGTATTTT.

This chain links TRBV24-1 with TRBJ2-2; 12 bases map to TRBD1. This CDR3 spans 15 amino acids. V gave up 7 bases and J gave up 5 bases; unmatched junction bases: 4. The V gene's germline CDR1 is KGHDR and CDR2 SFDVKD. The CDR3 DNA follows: TGTGCCACCAGACCGGGACAGGGGGCAACCGGGGAGCTGTTTTTT. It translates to CATRPGQGATGELFF.

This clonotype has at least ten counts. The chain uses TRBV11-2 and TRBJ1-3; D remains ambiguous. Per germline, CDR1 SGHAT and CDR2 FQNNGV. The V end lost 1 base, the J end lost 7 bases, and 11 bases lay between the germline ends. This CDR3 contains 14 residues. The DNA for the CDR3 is TGTGCCAGCAGCTTAGCCGGGATAGGGAACACCATATATTTT. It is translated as CASSLAGIGNTIYF. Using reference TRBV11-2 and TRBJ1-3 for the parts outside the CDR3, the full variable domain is EAGVAQSPRYKIIEKRQSVAFWCNPISGHATLYWYQQILGQGPKLLIQFQNNGVVDDSQLPKDRFSAERLKGVDSTLKIQPAKLEDSAVYLCASSLAGIGNTIYFGEGSWLTVV.

In DNA, the CDR3 is TGTGCCACCAGCAGAGTGGCTGGTCTAGAGAGGGAGCAGTACTTC. Translating it yields CATSRVAGLEREQYF. The chain has TRBV15 and TRBJ2-7; no clear D gene. Germline loops: CDR1 LNHNV, CDR2 YYDKDF (reference sequence). This CDR3 is 15 amino acids long. V was trimmed by 1 base and J by 7 bases, leaving 17 bases between them. The full variable domain, its missing parts supplied by reference TRBV15 and TRBJ2-7, is DAMVIQNPRYQVTQFGKPVTLSCSQTLNHNVMYWYQQKSSQAPKLLFHYYDKDFNNEADTPDNFQSRRPNTSFCFLDIRSPGLGDTAMYLCATSRVAGLEREQYFGPGTRLTVT.

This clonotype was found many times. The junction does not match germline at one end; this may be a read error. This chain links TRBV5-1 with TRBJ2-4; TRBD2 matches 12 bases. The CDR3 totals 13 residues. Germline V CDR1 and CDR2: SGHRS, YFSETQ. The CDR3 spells CASSLAGGHIQYF. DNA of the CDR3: TGTGCCAGCAGCCTAGCGGGAGGGCACATTCAGTACTTC. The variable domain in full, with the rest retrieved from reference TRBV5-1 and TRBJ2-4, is KAGVTQTPRYLIKTRGQQVTLSCSPISGHRSVSWYQQTPGQGLQFLFEYFSETQRNKGNFPGRFSGRQFSNSRSEMNVSTLELGDSALYLCASSLAGGHIQYFGAGTRLSVL.

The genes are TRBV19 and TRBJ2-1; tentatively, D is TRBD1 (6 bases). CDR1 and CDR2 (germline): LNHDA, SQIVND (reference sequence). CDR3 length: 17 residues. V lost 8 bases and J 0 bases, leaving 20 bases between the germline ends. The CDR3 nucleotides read TGTGCCAGTTACGACCCTGGACAGCCGAGCTCCTACAATGAGCAGTTCTTC. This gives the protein CASYDPGQPSSYNEQFF. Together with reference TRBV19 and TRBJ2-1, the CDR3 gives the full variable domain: DGGITQSPKYLFRKEGQNVTLSCEQNLNHDAMYWYRQDPGQGLRLIYYSQIVNDFQKGDIAEGYSVSREKKESFPLTVTSAQKNPTAFYLCASYDPGQPSSYNEQFFGPGTRLTVL.

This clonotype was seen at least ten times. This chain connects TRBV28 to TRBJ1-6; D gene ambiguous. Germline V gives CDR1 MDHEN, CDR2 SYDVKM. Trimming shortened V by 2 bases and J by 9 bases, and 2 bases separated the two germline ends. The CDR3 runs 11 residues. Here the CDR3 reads CASSLRSPLHF. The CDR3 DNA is TGTGCCAGCAGTTTACGTTCACCCCTCCACTTT. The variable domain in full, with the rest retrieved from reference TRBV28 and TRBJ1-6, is DVKVTQSSRYLVKRTGEKVFLECVQDMDHENMFWYRQDPGLGLRLIYFSYDVKMKEKGDIPEGYSVSREKKERFSLILESASTNQTSMYLCASSLRSPLHFGNGTRLTVT.

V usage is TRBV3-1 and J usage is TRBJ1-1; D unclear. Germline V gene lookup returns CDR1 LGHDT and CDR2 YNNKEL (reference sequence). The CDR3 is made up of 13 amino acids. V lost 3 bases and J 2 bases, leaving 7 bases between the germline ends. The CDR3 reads CASSHLDNTEAFF. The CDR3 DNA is TGTGCCAGCAGCCATCTAGATAACACTGAAGCTTTCTTT.